These T cell receptor beta chains were read from a single sample in a study of regulatory T cells in long-lasting Graves disease. TCRdb itself ran the multiplex PCR reads through MiXCR, one entry per CDR3 protein. The table has 400,000 to 500,000 distinct CDR3 sequences, roughly 22% seen once; the top ten hold under 15%. The sequenced sample was peripheral blood mononuclear cells (PBMCs), obtained when the disease was refractory, from a patient treated with antithyroid drugs. Receptors originate from a female donor with Graves disease. Each CDR3 is given with its conserved first and last residue. The D gene is left open where the match is weak. Only some rows state a clone size, as once, few, many or a class for expanded clones.

many	.	14	TRBV11-2	TRBJ1-1	TGTGCCAGCAGCTTCGTAGGGGGGAACACTGAAGCTTTCTTT	CASSFVGGNTEAFF
few	.	14	TRBV6-1	TRBJ1-1	TGTGCCAGCAGTGCACTAAGGTCGAACACTGAAGCTTTCTTT	CASSALRSNTEAFF
many	.	11	TRBV6-2/TRBV6-3	TRBJ1-2	TGTGCCAGCAGTTACGATTGGGGCTACACCTTC	CASSYDWGYTF
few	TRBD1	14	TRBV7-2	TRBJ1-1	TGTGCCAGCAGCTCCCGGTCGAGGGGGCCTGAAGCTTTCTTT	CASSSRSRGPEAFF
few	.	12	TRBV7-9	TRBJ2-7	TGTGCCAGCAGCGATGTCCCGGGGGAGCAGTACTTC	CASSDVPGEQYF
.	.	13	TRBV4-1	TRBJ1-6	TGCGCCAGCAGCCAAGGTCTAAATTCACCCCTCCACTTT	CASSQGLNSPLHF
few	TRBD1	14	TRBV19	TRBJ1-5	TGTGCCAGTAGCTCACAGGGGGCCTATCAGCCCCAGCATTTT	CASSSQGAYQPQHF
.	TRBD1	15	TRBV7-3	TRBJ2-2	TGTGCCAGCAGCCCCAGGGGGACCCTCGGCGGGGAGCTGTTTTTT	CASSPRGTLGGELFF
many	.	13	TRBV7-2	TRBJ1-2	TGTGCCAGCAGCCCCGTACAGTTCTATGGCTACACCTTC	CASSPVQFYGYTF
many	.	14	TRBV28	TRBJ2-7	TGTGCCAGCAGTTGGGGGGCCGCCTCCTACGAGCAGTACTTC	CASSWGAASYEQYF
many	.	15	TRBV3-1	TRBJ1-1	TGTGCCAGCAGCCAAGCGGGGAGTGGGAACACTGAAGCTTTCTTT	CASSQAGSGNTEAFF
few	TRBD2	15	TRBV13	TRBJ2-3	TGTGCCAGCCTCCGAGCGGGATCTAGCACAGATACGCAGTATTTT	CASLRAGSSTDTQYF
few	.	13	TRBV30	TRBJ1-1	TGTGCCTGGAGCGCCCGAACTAGGACTGAAGCTTTCTTT	CAWSARTRTEAFF
many	.	11	TRBV28	TRBJ1-5	TGTGCCAGCAGCGCCCGTCAGCCCCAGCATTTT	CASSARQPQHF
.	TRBD2	16	TRBV4-1	TRBJ2-3	TGCGCCAGCAGCCAAGAATGGCGGGGGGGCCCAGATACGCAGTATTTT	CASSQEWRGGPDTQYF
many	.	14	TRBV28	TRBJ2-7	TGTGCCAGCAGCACGCCGGGGGGCACGCACGAGCAGTACTTC	CASSTPGGTHEQYF
many	.	15	TRBV2	TRBJ1-5	TGTGCCAGCAGTGAAGCGTCCGGGTCCAATCAGCCCCAGCATTTT	CASSEASGSNQPQHF
.	TRBD1	15	TRBV7-9	TRBJ2-7	TGTGCCAGCAGCCCACCGGGACAGATAACCTACGAGCAGTACTTC	CASSPPGQITYEQYF
few	.	17	TRBV15	TRBJ2-2	TGTGCCACCAGCAGCTCGTACGTCGCGGTGAACACCGGGGAGCTGTTTTTT	CATSSSYVAVNTGELFF
.	.	14	TRBV6-4	TRBJ1-1	TGTGCCAGCAGAGGGGACCCTTTGAACACTGAAGCTTTCTTT	CASRGDPLNTEAFF
many	TRBD1	15	TRBV20-1	TRBJ2-5	TGCAGTGCTCCTGGTTGGACAGGGGGCGGAGAGACCCAGTACTTC	CSAPGWTGGGETQYF
many	.	13	TRBV29-1	TRBJ1-2	TGCAGCGTTGTCTCGTCGGGCGGATATGGCTACACCTTC	CSVVSSGGYGYTF
.	.	15	TRBV6-5	TRBJ1-2	TGTGCCAGCAGTTACTCCTCCACAGGGTTGAATGGCTACACCTTC	CASSYSSTGLNGYTF
.	.	13	TRBV19	TRBJ1-5	TGTGCCAGTAGTATTAAGAGCAATCAGCCCCAGCATTTT	CASSIKSNQPQHF
.	.	14	TRBV5-6	TRBJ2-7	TGTGCCAGCAGCTTGGGAGCGGTTATCTACGAGCAGTACTTC	CASSLGAVIYEQYF
many	TRBD1	14	TRBV29-1	TRBJ1-2	TGCAGCGCTGGAGGACAGGGAGCTAACTATGGCTACACCTTC	CSAGGQGANYGYTF
.	.	15	TRBV20-1	TRBJ1-1	TGCAGTGCTAGAGCCACGGGGCAAGAGAACGCTGAAGCTTTCTTT	CSARATGQENAEAFF
few	.	14	TRBV5-4	TRBJ2-7	TGTGCCAGCAGCGCGGACAAGTTCTCCTACGAGCAGTACTTC	CASSADKFSYEQYF